This paragraph reports one TCR beta chain. This sample was taken from a study of cytomegalovirus exposure and HLA in healthy donors. Use of 60 Vbeta and 13 Jbeta primers characterized the PCR. Sequencing was performed with immunoSEQ multiplex PCR; in TCRdb, only in-frame clones are kept and a portion is missing. The sample holds fewer than 100,000 clones, just under 80% seen once. The V gene's germline CDR1 is SQVTM and CDR2 ANQGSEA. This CDR3 region has 17 residues. The V gene end was trimmed by 6 bases and the J gene end by 2 bases; junction bases not matched to a gene: 17. The receptor's source is a male donor in good health and CMV-seropositive. The material sequenced was PBMCs. This chain connects TRBV29-1 to TRBJ2-7, with TRBD1 matching over 9 bases. The CDR3 DNA reads as TGCAGCGTGGCCGGGACCCAACGCGGGACAGGGACCTACGAGCAGTACTTC. It yields the protein CSVAGTQRGTGTYEQYF.